These 25 T cell receptor beta chains came from one sample sequenced in a study of T cells in Graves' hyperthyroidism and ophthalmopathy. There were TCR beta CDR3 regions amplified from RNA transcripts. HTBI primers were employed in a first-round RT-PCR of the TCR CDR3. TCRdb re-called the multiplex PCR reads through MiXCR, storing one row per CDR3 protein. The sample has around 360,000 distinct CDR3 sequences; 13% to 15% are singletons. The sequencing input was blood. Source of these receptors: a woman aged 60-75 years with Graves' ophthalmopathy.

This clonotype was counted ten times or more. V is TRBV28 and J is TRBJ2-2; no reliable D call. The V and J ends lost 7 bases and 5 bases respectively, with 11 bases between them. This CDR3 is built from 13 residues. Germline CDR1 MDHEN, CDR2 SYDVKM. CDR3 nucleotides: TGTGCCAGCACCCTCAAGGGTACCGGGGAGCTGTTTTTT. Translation: CASTLKGTGELFF.

This clonotype was seen at least ten times. The V and J genes are TRBV11-2 and TRBJ1-1; D remains ambiguous. The germline gives CDR1 SGHAT, CDR2 FQNNGV. Trimming took off 7 bases at V and 0 bases at J, with 12 bases between the two ends. The CDR3 is 14 amino acids. The CDR3: CASTVTRVNTEAFF. As DNA, the CDR3 is TGTGCCAGCACCGTTACCCGGGTGAACACTGAAGCTTTCTTT.

At least ten counts were recorded for this clonotype. The chain combines TRBV27 with TRBJ2-1, with D perhaps TRBD2 (6 bases). V lost 1 base and J 0 bases, leaving 25 bases between the germline ends. The CDR3 runs to 21 residues. Germline V gene sequence: CDR1 MNHEY, CDR2 SMNVEV (reference sequence). CDR3 nucleotides: TGTGCCAGCAGTTTATACGGGATATATAGGGAAGGGCGGGACTCCTACAATGAGCAGTTCTTC. Translation: CASSLYGIYREGRDSYNEQFF.

The table lists this clonotype with many counts. The V call is TRBV3-1, the J call TRBJ2-7; 10 bases are a match to TRBD2. Germline CDR1 reads LGHDT; CDR2 reads YNNKEL (reference sequence). The CDR3 covers 15 residues. Losses at the gene ends were 1 base for V and 4 bases for J; bases not matched to a gene: 4. The CDR3 DNA reads TGTGCCAGCAGCCAAGGCCTAGCGGGAGCGTACGAGCAGTACTTC. It encodes CASSQGLAGAYEQYF.

Many counts were recorded for this clonotype. V gene TRBV18 combines with J gene TRBJ1-2; 7 nucleotides align to TRBD1. Per germline, CDR1 KGHSH and CDR2 LQKENI. V dropped 6 bases and J dropped 2; count of bases not matched to a gene: 3. This CDR3 region has 13 residues. The chain's CDR3 is CASSTDRNYGYTF. The DNA for the CDR3 is TGTGCCAGCTCGACGGACAGGAACTATGGCTACACCTTC.

The V gene is TRBV27, the J gene TRBJ2-3, with D tentatively TRBD2 (10 bases). Trimming took off 6 bases at V and 3 bases at J, with 31 bases between the two ends. CDR3 size: 20 residues. Germline CDR1 reads MNHEY; CDR2 reads SMNVEV (reference sequence). CDR3 in amino acids: CASRRITRQGGLALTDTQYF. The CDR3 nucleotides read TGTGCCAGCAGGAGGATCACGAGACAGGGGGGACTAGCGCTAACAGATACGCAGTATTTT.

Ten or more counts support this clonotype. The chain carries TRBV2 and TRBJ2-5, with 12 bases identical to TRBD2. CDR1 and CDR2 from the germline V gene are SNHLY and FYNNEI. CDR3 length equals 14 residues. V was pared by 6 bases and J by 5 bases, with 4 bases of the junction left unmatched. CDR3 DNA: TGTGCCAGCAGACGACTAGCGGGAGTGGAGACCCAGTACTTC. It codes for CASRRLAGVETQYF.

This clonotype was seen repeatedly, ten times or more. The rearrangement uses TRBV28 and TRBJ2-3, with TRBD2 matching 14 bases. CDR1 is MDHEN and CDR2 is SYDVKM in the germline V gene. Unmatched junction bases numbered 10, after V lost 5 bases and J lost 3 bases. CDR3 length: 18 amino acids. CDR3 loop: CASSQDPTSGRGTDTQYF. The CDR3, as DNA: TGTGCCAGCAGTCAGGACCCGACTAGCGGGAGGGGGACAGATACGCAGTATTTT. Drawing the rest from reference TRBV28 and TRBJ2-3, the complete variable domain is DVKVTQSSRYLVKRTGEKVFLECVQDMDHENMFWYRQDPGLGLRLIYFSYDVKMKEKGDIPEGYSVSREKKERFSLILESASTNQTSMYLCASSQDPTSGRGTDTQYFGPGTRLTVL.

The CDR3 DNA reads TGTGCCAGCAGCCCGGACTCGCGGGAGTGGAGTGAGCAGTTCTTC. Translated, it gives CASSPDSREWSEQFF. The V and J genes are TRBV5-5 and TRBJ2-1; 7 bases line up with TRBD2. Looked up from germline, CDR1 is SGHKS and CDR2 is YYEKEE (reference sequence). Trimming at V came to 4 bases and at J to 9 bases, leaving 13 bases not matched to a gene. The CDR3 consists of 15 residues.

This clonotype appeared many times. The chain couples TRBV5-1 to TRBJ1-1, with 9 bases aligning to TRBD1. CDR1 is SGHRS, CDR2 YFSETQ, per germline. This CDR3 contains 15 residues. V lost 1 base to trimming and J lost 1 base; unmatched junction nucleotides: 2. The CDR3 sequence: CASSLRGQGNTEAFF. DNA for the CDR3: TGCGCCAGCAGCTTGCGGGGACAGGGGAACACTGAAGCTTTCTTT.

This clonotype was seen ten or more times. The J gene is TRBJ2-2, the V gene TRBV20-1, with 10 bases fitting TRBD2. This CDR3 comprises 15 residues. From germline, CDR1 is DFQATT and CDR2 SNEGSKA (reference sequence). V shed 5 bases, J shed 5 bases, and the junction held 8 bases outside the gene matches. CDR3: CSARSGLAVTGELFF. In DNA, the CDR3 is TGCAGTGCTCGCTCAGGACTAGCGGTGACCGGGGAGCTGTTTTTT.

This clonotype was detected a few times. This rearrangement joins TRBV7-8 to TRBJ1-1, with 8 bases fitting TRBD1. The germline CDR1 and CDR2 sequences are SGHVS and FQNEAQ. With V trimmed by 2 bases and J by 5 bases, 7 bases remained unmatched. CDR3 length equals 15 residues. CDR3 in DNA: TGTGCCAGCAGCTTAAATACAGGGGGGAGGACTGAAGCTTTCTTT. This gives the protein CASSLNTGGRTEAFF.

The table lists this clonotype with many counts. This chain connects TRBV3-1 to TRBJ1-4, with 7 bases aligning to TRBD1. This CDR3 has 16 amino acids. Germline CDR1 LGHDT, CDR2 YNNKEL (reference sequence). With V trimmed by 4 bases and J by 4 bases, 9 bases remained unmatched. Here the CDR3 reads CASSRMGQTLNEKLFF. CDR3 DNA sequence: TGTGCCAGCAGCCGTATGGGACAGACCCTTAATGAAAAACTGTTTTTT.

This clonotype was observed a few times. The genes are TRBV12-5 and TRBJ2-2, with D unresolved. Germline values: CDR1 LGHNT, CDR2 FRNRAP. With 0 bases removed from V and 4 bases from J, the gap between germline ends came to 6 bases. The CDR3 consists of 14 residues. CDR3 protein: CASGLVGGTGELFF. The CDR3, as DNA: TGTGCTAGTGGTTTGGTCGGCGGCACCGGGGAGCTGTTTTTT.

This clonotype was seen at least ten times. V and J are TRBV6-2 or TRBV6-3 and TRBJ2-7; 13 positions match TRBD2. J was trimmed by 11 bases and V by 6 bases; bases with no gene match: 16. This CDR3 contains 16 residues. Germline CDR1 is MNHEY and CDR2 is SVGEGT. The CDR3 DNA is TGTGCCAGCAGCCTCTCCGGACTAGCGGGAGTGCCAAGGAAGTACTTC. Translating it yields CASSLSGLAGVPRKYF.

This clonotype was found many times. The chain has TRBV10-3 and TRBJ1-5; TRBD1 matches 7 bases. Trimming removed 7 bases from V and 5 bases from J; junction bases left unmatched: 5. The CDR3 runs 13 residues. CDR1 is ENHRY, CDR2 SYGVKD, per germline. The CDR3: CAINRDRDQPQHF. In DNA, the CDR3 is TGTGCCATCAATCGGGACAGAGATCAGCCCCAGCATTTT.

J is TRBJ1-1 and V is TRBV20-1; D call uncertain. The CDR3 loop spans 15 amino acids. Germline CDR1 and CDR2: DFQATT and SNEGSKA (reference sequence). V dropped 3 bases and J dropped 0 bases, with 14 bases sitting between them. In DNA form, the CDR3 reads TGCAGTGCTAGGCTGGGAGGAGGGATGAACACTGAAGCTTTCTTT. It encodes CSARLGGGMNTEAFF.

This clonotype was recorded only once. This chain connects TRBV6-2 or TRBV6-3 to TRBJ1-3, with no clear D. This CDR3 spans 15 amino acids. Trimming left V 5 bases short and J 0 bases short, with 11 bases between. The germline CDR1 and CDR2 sequences are MNHEY and SVGEGT. The CDR3 sequence: CASSVYLFSGNTIYF. The CDR3 coding sequence is TGTGCCAGCAGTGTCTACCTCTTCTCTGGAAACACCATATATTTT.

CDR3 loop: CASSGDESGELFF. The CDR3 coding sequence is TGCGCCAGCAGCGGGGACGAGTCCGGGGAGCTGTTTTTT. The chain recombines TRBV5-1 with TRBJ2-2; D may correspond to TRBD1 or TRBD2 (5 bases each). Germline loops: CDR1 SGHRS, CDR2 YFSETQ. The CDR3 consists of 13 residues. V was cut by 4 bases and J by 6 bases, with 10 bases left in between.

The rearrangement links TRBV9 to TRBJ2-1; 10 nucleotides line up with TRBD2. The trim removed 4 bases at V and 5 bases at J, leaving 9 bases unmatched. Germline CDR1 is SGDLS and CDR2 is YYNGEE. The CDR3 spans 16 residues. The CDR3 loop reads CASSSTGTSVNNEQFF. The CDR3 bases are TGTGCCAGCAGCTCAACCGGGACTAGCGTCAACAATGAGCAGTTCTTC.

CDR3 nucleotides: TGTGCCAGCAGTTTAATAGCGGGAGGGCCGCCAGATACGCAGTATTTT. This codes for CASSLIAGGPPDTQYF. V gene TRBV28 combines with J gene TRBJ2-3, with TRBD2 matching over 11 bases. This CDR3 spans 16 amino acids. Trimming removed 2 bases from V and 4 bases from J; junction bases left unmatched: 5. Germline V gene sequence: CDR1 MDHEN, CDR2 SYDVKM.

This clonotype showed up just a few times. This chain joins TRBV6-1 and TRBJ2-2; a weak D match, TRBD2 (5 bases). Germline V gene sequence: CDR1 MNHNS, CDR2 SASEGT. This CDR3 has 14 residues. V was trimmed by 7 bases and J by 7 bases, leaving 16 bases between them. The CDR3: CASKRVGVGGELFF. The CDR3 coding sequence is TGTGCCAGCAAACGCGTGGGAGTTGGCGGGGAGCTGTTTTTT.

This clonotype was counted between two and nine times. CDR3 amino acids: CASTSPTGGARNEQFF. In nucleotides, the CDR3 is TGCGCCAGCACTTCACCGACTGGCGGGGCGAGGAATGAGCAGTTCTTC. The genes are TRBV5-1 and TRBJ2-1; D may be TRBD2 (6 bases). Germline loops: CDR1 SGHRS, CDR2 YFSETQ. Trimming shortened V by 6 bases and J by 7 bases, and 23 bases separated the two germline ends. The CDR3 runs to 16 residues.

This clonotype came up a few times. The rearrangement uses TRBV28 and TRBJ2-5; 8 bases fit TRBD2. Germline CDR1 and CDR2: MDHEN and SYDVKM. This CDR3 has 16 residues. Losses at the gene ends were 4 bases for V and 9 bases for J; bases not matched to a gene: 16. The CDR3 DNA sequence: TGTGCCAGCAGTTCCCTACTTGCGGGAGGACCTTCCTCCCAGTACTTC. This gives the protein CASSSLLAGGPSSQYF.

This clonotype was counted many times. This rearrangement joins TRBV3-1 to TRBJ1-4, with D possibly TRBD1 on 5 matching bases. The CDR3 is 16 residues long. Germline lookup yields CDR1 LGHDT and CDR2 YNNKEL (reference sequence). The V end lost 2 bases, the J end lost 8 bases, and 18 bases lay between the germline ends. CDR3 sequence reads: CASSQPRGPTREKLFF. DNA of the CDR3: TGTGCCAGCAGCCAACCCCGGGGACCGACCCGCGAAAAACTGTTTTTT.